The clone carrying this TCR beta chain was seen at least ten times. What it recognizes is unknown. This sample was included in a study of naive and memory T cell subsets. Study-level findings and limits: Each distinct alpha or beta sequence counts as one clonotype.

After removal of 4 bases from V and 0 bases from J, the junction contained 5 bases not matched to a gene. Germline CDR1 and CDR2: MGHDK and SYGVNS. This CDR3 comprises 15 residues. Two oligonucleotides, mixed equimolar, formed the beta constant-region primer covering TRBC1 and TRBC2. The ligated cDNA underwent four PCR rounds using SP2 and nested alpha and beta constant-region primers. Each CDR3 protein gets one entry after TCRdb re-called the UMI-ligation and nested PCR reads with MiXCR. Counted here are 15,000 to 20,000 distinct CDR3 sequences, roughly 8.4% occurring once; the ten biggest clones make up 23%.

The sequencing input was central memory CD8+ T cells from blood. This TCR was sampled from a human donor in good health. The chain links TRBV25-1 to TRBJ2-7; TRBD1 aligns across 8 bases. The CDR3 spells CASSGTGGRSYEQYF. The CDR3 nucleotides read TGTGCCAGCAGTGGCACAGGGGGGCGCTCCTACGAGCAGTACTTC.